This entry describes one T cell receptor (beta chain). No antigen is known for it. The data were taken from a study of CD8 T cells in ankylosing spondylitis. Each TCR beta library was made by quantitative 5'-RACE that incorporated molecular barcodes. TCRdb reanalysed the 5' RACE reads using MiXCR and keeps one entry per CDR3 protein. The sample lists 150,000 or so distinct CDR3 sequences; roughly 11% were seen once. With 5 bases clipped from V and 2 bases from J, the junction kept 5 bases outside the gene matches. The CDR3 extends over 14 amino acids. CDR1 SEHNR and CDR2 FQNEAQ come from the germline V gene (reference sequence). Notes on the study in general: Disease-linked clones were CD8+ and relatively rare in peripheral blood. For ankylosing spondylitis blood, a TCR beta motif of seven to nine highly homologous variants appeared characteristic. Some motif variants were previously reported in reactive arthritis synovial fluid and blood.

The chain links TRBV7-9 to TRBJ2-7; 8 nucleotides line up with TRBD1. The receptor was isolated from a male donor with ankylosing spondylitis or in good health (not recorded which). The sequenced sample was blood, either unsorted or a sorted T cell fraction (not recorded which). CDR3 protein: CASSPGTGPYEQYF. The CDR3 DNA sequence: TGTGCCAGCAGCCCCGGGACAGGCCCCTACGAGCAGTACTTC.